The subject of this entry is one T cell receptor (beta chain). Its target antigen remains unknown. The sample holds no much larger clone one base away, and base qualities are not on file. TCRbeta CDR3 regions were amplified from genomic DNA using the immunoSEQ Assay, a bias-controlled multiplex PCR. For the original study's pipeline: Within the assay, amplification of reference gene primers was used to estimate how many nucleated cells each sample contained. To quantify the absolute abundance of each unique TCRbeta CDR3 rearrangement, sequence reads were collapsed and filtered. For each sample, productive Simpson clonality was calculated as the square root of Simpson's diversity index across productive rearrangements. This is the immuneACCESS table as TCRdb keeps it, with only in-frame sequences that have V and J called. A part of the clones is gone; compared with another copy, unresolved V genes explain less than half, and the rest is unexplained. V and J calls and clone size follow that table, whereas D and trimming were derived from the DNA. The sample records under 250,000 clones, roughly 88% of which are singletons. The ten largest clones capture about 1.3% of the sample.

This sample was included in a study of blood T cell repertoires in COVID-19 (dated by TCRdb to the early 2020s). With regard to the full study: Samples covering the acute and convalescent phases of COVID-19 were provided by collaborators in the United States, Italy and Spain. The samples were drawn from the first 160 participants of the ongoing ImmuneRACE study and from under 1,500 subjects provided by 6 global collaborators. Sample metadata almost always included a de-identified subject ID, COVID-19 status, age in years and sex. The material from the prospective study consisted of cDNA or gDNA derived from T cells, B-cell-depleted T cells, or PBMCs. A freely available public database, intended as a resource for researchers studying the immune response to SARS-CoV-2, is where the repertoires were released. Deeply sampled blood TCRbeta repertoires from subjects exposed to, actively infected with, or recovered from COVID-19 were included in the dataset. Where available, HLA class I and class II types were obtained from metadata supplied by the sample provider rather than from assay-based typing. Results and caveats for the whole study, not just this receptor: The quantity of clinical and demographic metadata differed by source and by participant and was supplied without curation.

Each collaborating institution followed its own protocols to collect whole blood in K2EDTA tubes. For TCRbeta analysis, collaborator samples were shipped as frozen whole blood, as isolated PBMCs, or as DNA extracted from either sample type. This sequence was found in an elderly man with acute or convalescent COVID-19. The sample comprised peripheral blood.

The CDR3 protein: CASSLLLFDAYDGYTF. The nucleotide sequence is given as TGTGCCAGCAGCTTATTACTATTTGACGCGTACGATGGCTACACCTTC. The sequence links TRBV11-1 to TRBJ1-2, with the D gene not clear enough to name. The germline V gene (reference sequence) gives CDR1 as SGHAT and CDR2 as FQDESV. V loses 2 bases, J loses 6 bases, and the germline ends lie 19 bases apart. Inclusive of the bounding cysteine and phenylalanine, the CDR3 is 16 residues long. This entry keeps only the CDR3 DNA: 48 bases, framed from base 1.